This T cell receptor (beta chain) was captured in a study of shared clonotypes between healthy human individuals. As for the study in general: A couple of women and a few men aged 18 to 49 served as donors.

Broader study findings: Naive subsets typically showed greater estimated richness than memory subsets. In this cohort, only blood was sampled, and tissue repertoires likely differ.

Subsets obtained from CD4+ cells comprised CD45RA+ naive and CD45RA-negative memory cells. Deletions cut 9 bases from V and 5 bases from J, with 20 bases between. CDR3 length: 14 residues. CDR1 and CDR2 (germline): LNHNV, YYDKDF (reference sequence). About this clone itself: What it recognizes is unknown.

The assay was immunoSEQ multiplex PCR, and TCRdb's table has in-frame clones only and misses some. Among approximately 2,000,000 clones, about nine tenths were seen once, and the ten largest hold more than 0.35%. Sequencing was done on a sample of naive CD4+ T cells from PBMCs. The subset was: CD45RA+ positively selected. The TCR sequence derives from a young man in good health. Some clones in this sample may be carry-over from other donors' samples. The chain has TRBV15 and TRBJ2-7; the D is unclear. CDR3 residues: CATRKGSAVDEQYF. CDR3 bases: TGTGCCACACGAAAGGGTTCCGCAGTCGACGAGCAGTACTTC.